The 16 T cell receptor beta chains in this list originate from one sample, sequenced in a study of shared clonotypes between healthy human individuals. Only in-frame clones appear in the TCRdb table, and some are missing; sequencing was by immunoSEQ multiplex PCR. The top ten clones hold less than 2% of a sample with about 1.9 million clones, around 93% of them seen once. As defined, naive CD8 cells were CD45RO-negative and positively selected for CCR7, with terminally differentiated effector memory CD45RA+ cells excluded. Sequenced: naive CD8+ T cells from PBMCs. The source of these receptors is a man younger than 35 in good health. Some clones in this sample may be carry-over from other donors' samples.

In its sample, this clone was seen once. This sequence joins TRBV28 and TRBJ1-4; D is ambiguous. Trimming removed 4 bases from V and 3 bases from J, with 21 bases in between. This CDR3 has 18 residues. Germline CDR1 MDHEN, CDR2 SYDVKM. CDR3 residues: CASSSPSDGIGSNEKLFF. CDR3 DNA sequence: TGTGCCAGCAGTTCTCCTTCGGACGGCATTGGGTCTAATGAAAAACTGTTTTTT.

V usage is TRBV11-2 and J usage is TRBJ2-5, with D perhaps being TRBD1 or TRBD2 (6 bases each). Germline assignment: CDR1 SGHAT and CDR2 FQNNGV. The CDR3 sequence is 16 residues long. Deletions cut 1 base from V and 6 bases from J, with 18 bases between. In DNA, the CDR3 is TGTGCCAGCAGCTTAGGCCCGGGGGCAGGGGAGAAGACCCAGTACTTC. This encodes CASSLGPGAGEKTQYF.

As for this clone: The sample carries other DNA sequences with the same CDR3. CDR3 nucleotides: TGTGCCAGCAGTTTCGGCCGCCACTACGAGCAGTACTTC. Protein: CASSFGRHYEQYF. This chain connects TRBV27 to TRBJ2-7; D gene ambiguous. The germline CDR1 and CDR2 sequences are MNHEY and SMNVEV (reference sequence). The V end was cut by 3 bases, the J end by 3 bases, with 9 bases between. The CDR3 runs 13 residues.

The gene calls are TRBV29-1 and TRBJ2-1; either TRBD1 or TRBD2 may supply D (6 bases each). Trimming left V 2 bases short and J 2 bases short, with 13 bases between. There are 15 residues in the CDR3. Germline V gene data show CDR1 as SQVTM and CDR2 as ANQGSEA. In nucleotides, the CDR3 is TGCAGCGTTGAATTTAGGGGGAGGCCCTACAATGAGCAGTTCTTC. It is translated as CSVEFRGRPYNEQFF.

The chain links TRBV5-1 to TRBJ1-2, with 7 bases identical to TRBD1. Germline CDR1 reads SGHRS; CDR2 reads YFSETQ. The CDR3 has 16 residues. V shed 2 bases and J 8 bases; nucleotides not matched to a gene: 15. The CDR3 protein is CASSFPEGQPVEGYTF. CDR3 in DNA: TGCGCCAGCAGCTTTCCCGAGGGACAGCCCGTAGAGGGCTACACCTTC. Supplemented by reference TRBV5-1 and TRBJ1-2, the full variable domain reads KAGVTQTPRYLIKTRGQQVTLSCSPISGHRSVSWYQQTPGQGLQFLFEYFSETQRNKGNFPGRFSGRQFSNSRSEMNVSTLELGDSALYLCASSFPEGQPVEGYTFGSGTRLTVV.

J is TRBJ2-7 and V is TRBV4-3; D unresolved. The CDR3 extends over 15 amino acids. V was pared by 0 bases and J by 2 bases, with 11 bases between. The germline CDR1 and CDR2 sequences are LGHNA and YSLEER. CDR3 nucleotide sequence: TGCGCCAGCAGCCAAGATCCTGGCAAAACCTACGAGCAGTACTTC. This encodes CASSQDPGKTYEQYF.

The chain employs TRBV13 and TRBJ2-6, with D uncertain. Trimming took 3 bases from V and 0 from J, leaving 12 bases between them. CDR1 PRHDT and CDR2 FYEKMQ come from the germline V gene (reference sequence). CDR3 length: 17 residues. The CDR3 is CASSFAGSRSGANVLTF. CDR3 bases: TGTGCCAGCAGCTTCGCAGGCTCTCGCTCTGGGGCCAACGTCCTGACTTTC.

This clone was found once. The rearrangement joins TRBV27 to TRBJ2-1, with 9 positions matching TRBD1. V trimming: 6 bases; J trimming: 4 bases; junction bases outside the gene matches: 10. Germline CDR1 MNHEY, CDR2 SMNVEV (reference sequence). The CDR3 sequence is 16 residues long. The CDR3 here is CASSETGTGPYNEQFF. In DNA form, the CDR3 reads TGTGCCAGCAGCGAGACCGGGACAGGGCCTTACAATGAGCAGTTCTTC.

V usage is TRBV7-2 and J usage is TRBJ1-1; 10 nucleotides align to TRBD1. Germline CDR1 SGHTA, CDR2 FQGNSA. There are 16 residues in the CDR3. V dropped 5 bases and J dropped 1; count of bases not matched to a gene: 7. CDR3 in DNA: TGTGCCAGCAGCCCCGACAGGGGGCGGGGGAACACTGAAGCTTTCTTT. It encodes CASSPDRGRGNTEAFF. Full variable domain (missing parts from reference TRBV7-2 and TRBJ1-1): GAGVSQSPSNKVTEKGKDVELRCDPISGHTALYWYRQSLGQGLEFLIYFQGNSAPDKSGLPSDRFSAERTGGSVSTLTIQRTQQEDSAVYLCASSPDRGRGNTEAFFGQGTRLTVV.

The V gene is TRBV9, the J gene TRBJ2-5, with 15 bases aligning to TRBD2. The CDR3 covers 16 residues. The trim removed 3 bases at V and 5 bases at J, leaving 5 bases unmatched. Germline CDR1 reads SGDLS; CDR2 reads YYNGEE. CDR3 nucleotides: TGTGCCAGCAGCGCCGGGACTAGCGGGAGGCGGGAGACCCAGTACTTC. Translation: CASSAGTSGRRETQYF.

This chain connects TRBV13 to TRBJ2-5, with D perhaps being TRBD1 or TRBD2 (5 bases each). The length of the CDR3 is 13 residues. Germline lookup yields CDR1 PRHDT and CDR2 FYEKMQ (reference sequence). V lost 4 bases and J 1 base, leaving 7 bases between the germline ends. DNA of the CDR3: TGTGCCAGCAGCTGGGGGATCCAAGAGACCCAGTACTTC. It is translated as CASSWGIQETQYF. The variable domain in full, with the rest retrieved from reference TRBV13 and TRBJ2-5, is AAGVIQSPRHLIKEKRETATLKCYPIPRHDTVYWYQQGPGQDPQFLISFYEKMQSDKGSIPDRFSAQQFSDYHSELNMSSLELGDSALYFCASSWGIQETQYFGPGTRLLVL.

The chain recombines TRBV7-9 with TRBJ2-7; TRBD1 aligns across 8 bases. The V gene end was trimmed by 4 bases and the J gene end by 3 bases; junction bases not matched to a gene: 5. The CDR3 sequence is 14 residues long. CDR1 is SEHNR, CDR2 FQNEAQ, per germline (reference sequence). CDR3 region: CASSSSGTGYEQYF. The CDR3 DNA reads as TGTGCCAGCAGCTCCTCCGGGACAGGCTACGAGCAGTACTTC. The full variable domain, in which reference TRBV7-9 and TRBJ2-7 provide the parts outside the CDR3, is DTGVSQNPRHKITKRGQNVTFRCDPISEHNRLYWYRQTLGQGPEFLTYFQNEAQLEKSRLLSDRFSAERPKGSFSTLEIQRTEQGDSAMYLCASSSSGTGYEQYFGPGTRLTVT.

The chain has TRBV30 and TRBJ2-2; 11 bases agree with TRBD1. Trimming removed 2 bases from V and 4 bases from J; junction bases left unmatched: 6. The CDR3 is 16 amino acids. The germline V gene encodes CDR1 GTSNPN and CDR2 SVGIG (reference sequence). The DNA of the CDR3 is TGTGCCTGGAGTCGGGACAGGGGGTGGGGCACCGGGGAGCTGTTTTTT. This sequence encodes CAWSRDRGWGTGELFF. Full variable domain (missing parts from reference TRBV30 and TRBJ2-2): SQTIHQWPATLVQPVGSPLSLECTVEGTSNPNLYWYRQAAGRGLQLLFYSVGIGQISSEVPQNLSASRPQDRQFILSSKKLLLSDSGFYLCAWSRDRGWGTGELFFGEGSRLTVL.

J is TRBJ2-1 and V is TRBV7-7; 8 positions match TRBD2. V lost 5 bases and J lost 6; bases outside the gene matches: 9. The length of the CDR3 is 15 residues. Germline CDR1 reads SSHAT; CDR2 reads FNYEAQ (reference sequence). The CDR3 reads CASSLGRAPLNEQFF. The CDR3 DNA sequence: TGTGCCAGCAGCCTCGGGAGGGCCCCTCTCAATGAGCAGTTCTTC.

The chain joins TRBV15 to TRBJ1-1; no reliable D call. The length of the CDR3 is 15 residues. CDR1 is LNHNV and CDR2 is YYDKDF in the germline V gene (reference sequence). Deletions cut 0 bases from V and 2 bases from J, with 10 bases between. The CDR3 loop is CATSRDRADNTEAFF. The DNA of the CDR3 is TGTGCCACCAGCAGAGATAGGGCAGACAACACTGAAGCTTTCTTT.

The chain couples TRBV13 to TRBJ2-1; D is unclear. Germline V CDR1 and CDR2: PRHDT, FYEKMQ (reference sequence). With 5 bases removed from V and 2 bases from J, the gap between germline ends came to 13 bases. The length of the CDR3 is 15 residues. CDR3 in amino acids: CASSTAETAYNEQFF. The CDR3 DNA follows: TGTGCCAGCAGCACCGCCGAGACGGCCTACAATGAGCAGTTCTTC.